This section outlines one T cell receptor (beta chain) sequence together with its context. The data originate from a study of T cell changes during pregnancy in multiple sclerosis. TCRdb's copy holds only in-frame clones and misses some; the assay was immunoSEQ multiplex PCR. The sample records just under 70,000 clones, 91% being singletons. CDR1 and CDR2 from the germline V gene are SNHLY and FYNNEI. V lost 8 bases and J lost 2; bases outside the gene matches: 9. CDR3 length: 15 residues. The chain has TRBV2 and TRBJ2-5, with 9 bases that match TRBD2. The clonotype comes from a female donor with multiple sclerosis, enrolled in a pregnancy study. The sequences come from peripheral blood, collected in the second trimester of pregnancy. CDR3 loop: CASSGRGGAQETQYF. The CDR3 region has the DNA TGTGCCAGCTCCGGGCGGGGGGGGGCTCAAGAGACCCAGTACTTC.